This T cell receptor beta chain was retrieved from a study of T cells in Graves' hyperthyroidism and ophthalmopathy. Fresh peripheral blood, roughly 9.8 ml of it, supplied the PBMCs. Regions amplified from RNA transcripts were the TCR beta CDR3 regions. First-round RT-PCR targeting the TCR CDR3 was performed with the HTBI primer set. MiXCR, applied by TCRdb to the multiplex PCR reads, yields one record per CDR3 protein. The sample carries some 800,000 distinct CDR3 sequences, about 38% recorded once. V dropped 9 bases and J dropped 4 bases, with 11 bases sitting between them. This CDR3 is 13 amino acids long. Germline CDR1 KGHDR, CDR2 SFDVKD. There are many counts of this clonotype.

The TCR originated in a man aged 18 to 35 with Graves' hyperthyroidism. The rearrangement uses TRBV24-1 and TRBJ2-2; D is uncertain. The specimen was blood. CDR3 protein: CATGRVGTGELFF. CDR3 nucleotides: TGTGCCACCGGCCGGGTGGGCACCGGGGAGCTGTTTTTT.